The 21 T cell receptor beta chains in this list originate from one sample, sequenced in a study of molecular identifiers for immune sequencing clone quantification (dated 2018 in TCRdb). The protocol used for the library was PCR. Reads for this sample came from a NextSeq 500. Using fastp at Q25 and MiXCR, TCRdb reprocessed the public reads and kept productive beta chains. Each entry merges the rows of one CDR3 protein and shows their most common DNA and genes. In this sample the table shows about 630,000 distinct CDR3 sequences, around 25% of which occur a single time. The ten largest clonotypes hold approximately 0.75% of the sample. Sample: naive CD8+ T cells from blood, with Jurkat cell RNA spiked in. The cell subset or site label on this specimen signifies: FACS-sorted CD8+CD4-CCR7+CD45RA+ naive T cells. These receptor sequences come from a human donor in good health. Some libraries in this study had Jurkat cell RNA spiked in.

The chain carries TRBV14 and TRBJ2-7; D is uncertain. This CDR3 comprises 15 residues. Trimming removed 0 bases from V and 3 bases from J, with 12 bases in between. Germline V lookup: CDR1 SGHDN, CDR2 FVKESK. This CDR3 reads CASSQEEQPIYEQYF. The CDR3 DNA follows: TGTGCCAGCAGCCAAGAAGAACAGCCGATCTACGAGCAGTACTTC.

This clonotype was counted at least ten times. The chain has TRBV6-2 or TRBV6-3 and TRBJ1-1; D is unclear. V was cut by 7 bases and J by 1 base, with 7 bases left in between. CDR1 and CDR2 (germline): MNHEY, SVGEGT. The CDR3 sequence is 12 residues long. The DNA for the CDR3 is TGTGCCAGCACGGTCGGGAACACTGAAGCTTTCTTT. It translates to CASTVGNTEAFF.

The V and J genes are TRBV11-2 and TRBJ2-3; 12 bases fit TRBD1. The CDR3 has 17 amino acids. V lost 4 bases and J lost 3; bases outside the gene matches: 8. The germline gives CDR1 SGHAT, CDR2 FQNNGV. The CDR3 DNA is TGTGCCAGCAGCTCCCCCGGGACAGGGGGCCGAACAGATACGCAGTATTTT. This gives the protein CASSSPGTGGRTDTQYF.

This clonotype was recorded at least ten times. V gene TRBV5-1 combines with J gene TRBJ2-6; D is unresolved. The CDR3 is 17 amino acids. V was trimmed by 0 bases and J by 0 bases, leaving 10 bases between them. The V gene's germline CDR1 is SGHRS and CDR2 YFSETQ. CDR3 nucleotides: TGCGCCAGCAGCTTGGAACCAGAGCCCTCTGGGGCCAACGTCCTGACTTTC. This codes for CASSLEPEPSGANVLTF.

In the case of this clonotype: Just one base apart from a much larger clone, this may be a read error. The J gene is TRBJ2-2, the V gene TRBV4-1; maybe TRBD1 (6 bases). V lost 7 bases and J lost 7, with 16 bases in between. CDR3 length equals 14 residues. The V gene's germline CDR1 is MGHRA and CDR2 YSYEKL. This chain's CDR3 is CASNQGTGIGELFF. CDR3 nucleotides: TGCGCCAGCAACCAGGGGACGGGGATCGGGGAGCTGTTTTTT.

As concerns this clonotype: Just one base apart from a much larger clone, this may be a read error. The V call is TRBV28, the J call TRBJ1-6, with D uncertain. The CDR3 totals 17 residues. Deletions cut 7 bases from V and 8 bases from J, with 24 bases between. Germline-derived CDR1 and CDR2 are MDHEN and SYDVKM. In DNA, the CDR3 is TGTGCCAGCACTTCACCCCGAGTCGTCGAGATGGATTCACCCCTCCACTTT. Its translation is CASTSPRVVEMDSPLHF.

There are a few counts of this clonotype. CDR3 DNA: TGTGCCAGCAGTTTACGGGGGACTCCCAATTCCTACGAGCAGTACTTC. Its protein product is CASSLRGTPNSYEQYF. The V call is TRBV27, the J call TRBJ2-7; a possible D gene is TRBD2 (6 bases). This CDR3 is 16 amino acids long. V lost 2 bases to trimming and J lost 1 base, with 15 bases between them. Germline loops: CDR1 MNHEY, CDR2 SMNVEV (reference sequence).

Comment on this clonotype: One end of the junction fails to match germline, which may point to a read error. This rearrangement joins TRBV6-2 or TRBV6-3 to TRBJ1-1, with D possibly TRBD1 on 6 matching bases. The CDR3 consists of 15 residues. CDR1 MNHEY and CDR2 SVGEGT come from the germline V gene. DNA for the CDR3: TGTGCCGGCAGTTACTCAGCAGGGGTGGGCACTGAAGCTTTCTTT. Protein sequence: CAGSYSAGVGTEAFF.

The gene calls are TRBV28 and TRBJ2-3; TRBD2 agrees at 10 bases. The V gene's germline CDR1 is MDHEN and CDR2 SYDVKM. CDR3 size: 15 residues. V trimming: 4 bases; J trimming: 6 bases; junction bases outside the gene matches: 7. The CDR3 region has the DNA TGTGCCAGCAGTTATTCAGCGGGGGGGAGGGATACGCAGTATTTT. Its translation: CASSYSAGGRDTQYF.

This clonotype has at least ten counts. The chain uses TRBV7-6 and TRBJ2-3; 11 nucleotides line up with TRBD2. Germline CDR1 SGHVS, CDR2 FNYEAQ. J was trimmed by 0 bases and V by 7 bases; bases with no gene match: 15. CDR3 length: 19 amino acids. CDR3 sequence reads: CASIITPGLAETSTDTQYF. The CDR3 nucleotides are TGTGCCAGCATTATAACCCCGGGACTAGCGGAAACTAGCACAGATACGCAGTATTTT.

This clonotype was counted a few times. Here the CDR3 reads CASSLHEGRPEFF. The CDR3 bases are TGTGCCAGCAGCTTACATGAGGGTCGTCCGGAATTCTTC. The chain is built from TRBV11-2 and TRBJ2-1; a weak D match, TRBD2 (5 bases). V lost 2 bases and J 16 bases, leaving 18 bases between the germline ends. This CDR3 region has 13 residues. CDR1 is SGHAT, CDR2 FQNNGV, per germline. Using reference TRBV11-2 and TRBJ2-1 for the parts outside the CDR3, the full variable domain is EAGVAQSPRYKIIEKRQSVAFWCNPISGHATLYWYQQILGQGPKLLIQFQNNGVVDDSQLPKDRFSAERLKGVDSTLKIQPAKLEDSAVYLCASSLHEGRPEFFGPGTRLTVL.

V gene TRBV19 combines with J gene TRBJ1-5; D gene ambiguous. In germline, CDR1 is LNHDA, CDR2 SQIVND (reference sequence). V was cut by 2 bases and J by 2 bases, with 13 bases left in between. This CDR3 is 16 amino acids long. The CDR3 loop reads CASSIHSPPGNQPQHF. The CDR3 DNA reads TGTGCCAGTAGTATACACAGCCCGCCTGGCAATCAGCCCCAGCATTTT.

CDR3 amino acids: CASSLSDKGRDSNYGYTF. CDR3 nucleotides: TGTGCCAGCAGTTTATCTGACAAAGGGCGGGATTCTAACTATGGCTACACCTTC. This chain links TRBV12-3 or TRBV12-4 with TRBJ1-2; D is unclear. V was cut by 2 bases and J by 0 bases, with 19 bases left in between. The CDR3 runs to 18 residues.

This clonotype has at least ten counts. The chain combines TRBV6-6 with TRBJ1-1; D gene ambiguous. Germline V gives CDR1 MNHNY, CDR2 SVGAGI (reference sequence). Trimming stripped 2 bases from V and 4 bases from J, with 14 bases between. This CDR3 region has 15 residues. Here the CDR3 DNA reads TGTGCCAGCAGTTACCCCGCGGGGAGAGGCACTGAAGCTTTCTTT. Translating gives CASSYPAGRGTEAFF.

This clonotype came up many times. V gene TRBV12-3 or TRBV12-4 combines with J gene TRBJ2-3; TRBD2 agrees at 9 bases. Unmatched junction bases numbered 11, after V lost 6 bases and J lost 4 bases. This CDR3 is built from 16 residues. For the CDR3, the DNA is TGTGCCAGCAGGCCAATTGGAGCGGGGGGTCCAGATACGCAGTATTTT. Protein product: CASRPIGAGGPDTQYF.

This clonotype was found many times. The chain has TRBV5-8 and TRBJ1-5; tentatively, D is TRBD1 (6 bases). V dropped 7 bases and J dropped 5 bases, with 16 bases sitting between them. The CDR3 totals 14 residues. Germline V gene data show CDR1 as SGHTS and CDR2 as YDEGEE. CDR3: CASSSRGSYQPQHF. The CDR3 coding sequence is TGTGCCAGCTCCTCCAGGGGAAGTTATCAGCCCCAGCATTTT. The whole variable domain, filled in from reference TRBV5-8 and TRBJ1-5, reads EAGVTQSPTHLIKTRGQQATLRCSPISGHTSVYWYQQALGLGLQFLLWYDEGEERNRGNFPPRFSGRQFPNYSSELNVNALELEDSALYLCASSSRGSYQPQHFGDGTRLSIL.

The V gene is TRBV5-1, the J gene TRBJ2-7; 12 positions match TRBD2. Germline V gives CDR1 SGHRS, CDR2 YFSETQ. This CDR3 spans 16 amino acids. The ends lost 1 base at V and 4 bases at J; junction bases unmatched: 6. The CDR3 nucleotides read TGCGCCAGCAGCTTGAGGACTAGCGGGATAATATACGAGCAGTACTTC. Translating gives CASSLRTSGIIYEQYF.

This clonotype was observed a few times. The J gene is TRBJ1-4, the V gene TRBV29-1, with 7 nucleotides matching TRBD1. The V gene end was trimmed by 7 bases and the J gene end by 4 bases; junction bases not matched to a gene: 9. Germline lookup yields CDR1 SQVTM and CDR2 ANQGSEA. The CDR3 sequence is 14 residues long. The CDR3 DNA reads TGCAGCGCGGAAGCTCAGGGGGGTAATGAAAAACTGTTTTTT. Translation: CSAEAQGGNEKLFF.

As for this clonotype: This may stem from a read error, because a much larger clone lies one nucleotide away. The chain combines TRBV29-1 with TRBJ1-1; the D is unclear. Germline V gene sequence: CDR1 SQVTM, CDR2 ANQGSEA. The CDR3 extends over 10 amino acids. The CDR3 DNA reads TGCCGCGTTGAGGCGGTTGAAGCTTTCTTT. Amino acid sequence: CRVEAVEAFF. Supplemented by reference TRBV29-1 and TRBJ1-1, the full variable domain reads SAVISQKPSRDICQRGTSLTIQCQVDSQVTMMFWYRQQPGQSLTLIATANQGSEATYESGFVIDKFPISRPNLTFSTLTVSNMSPEDSSIYLCRVEAVEAFFGQGTRLTVV.

This clonotype was seen at least ten times. The chain has TRBV12-3 or TRBV12-4 and TRBJ2-1, with TRBD1 matching over 7 bases. The CDR3 runs 16 residues. Trimming cost V 6 bases and J 5 bases; bases outside gene matches: 13. The CDR3 sequence is CASRGVGVGTDNEQFF. The CDR3 nucleotides are TGTGCCAGCAGGGGGGTTGGAGTGGGGACAGACAATGAGCAGTTCTTC.

Notes on this clonotype: The conserved phenylalanine or tryptophan is not found at the CDR3 terminus, so this likely reflects a read error. The chain combines TRBV20-1 with TRBJ2-5, with D uncertain. Trimming shortened V by 5 bases and J by 4 bases, and 17 bases separated the two germline ends. Germline CDR1 reads DFQATT; CDR2 reads SNEGSKA (reference sequence). The CDR3 has 14 residues. CDR3 residues: CSAHQIGMGETQYS. The CDR3 nucleotides are TGCAGTGCTCACCAAATCGGTATGGGAGAGACCCAGTACTCC.